This TCR beta chain was observed in a study of blood T cell repertoires in COVID-19. The wider study: From T cells, B-cell-depleted T cells, or PBMCs came the material, which was cDNA or gDNA.

Germline CDR1 and CDR2: GTSNPN and SVGIG (reference sequence). V shed 1 base and J shed 9 bases, with 9 bases lying between them. The CDR3 extends over 11 amino acids. Produced via immunoSEQ multiplex PCR; TCRdb's table is partial and in-frame only. The table shows 450,000 or so clones, with about 90% occurring only once. The clonotype was recovered from a young man with COVID-19, enrolled during active disease. The sample consisted of peripheral blood. The chain employs TRBV30 and TRBJ1-1, with D possibly matching TRBD1 (6 bases). CDR3 in amino acids: CAWSAQGQAFF. The CDR3 DNA follows: TGTGCCTGGAGTGCTCAGGGGCAAGCTTTCTTT.